This T cell receptor beta chain was sequenced in a study of blood T cell repertoires in COVID-19. Overall study: Donors in the United States, Italy and Spain gave samples during acute or convalescent COVID-19. T cells, B-cell-depleted T cells, or PBMCs supplied cDNA or gDNA.

This clone was seen only once. CDR1 is SGHRS, CDR2 YFSETQ, per germline. The CDR3 extends over 14 amino acids. The junction had 7 bases not matched to a gene; V was cut back by 3 bases and J by 10 bases. In the original analysis: Amplification of reference gene primers provided the estimated nucleated cell counts. Using immunoSEQ multiplex PCR, the repertoire was profiled, and TCRdb retains in-frame clones only, with some absent. V and J calls and clone size are those listed in that table; D and trimming were worked out from the DNA. The table includes approximately 120,000 clones, about 86% detected once.

The chain links TRBV5-1 to TRBJ2-1, with 10 bases identical to TRBD1. The sample taken for sequencing was peripheral blood. The clonotype originates from a woman aged 50 to 65 with acute or convalescent COVID-19. This CDR3 is CASSYSGDRGEQFF. CDR3 sequence (DNA): TGCGCCAGCAGCTACTCGGGGGACAGGGGAGAGCAGTTCTTC.